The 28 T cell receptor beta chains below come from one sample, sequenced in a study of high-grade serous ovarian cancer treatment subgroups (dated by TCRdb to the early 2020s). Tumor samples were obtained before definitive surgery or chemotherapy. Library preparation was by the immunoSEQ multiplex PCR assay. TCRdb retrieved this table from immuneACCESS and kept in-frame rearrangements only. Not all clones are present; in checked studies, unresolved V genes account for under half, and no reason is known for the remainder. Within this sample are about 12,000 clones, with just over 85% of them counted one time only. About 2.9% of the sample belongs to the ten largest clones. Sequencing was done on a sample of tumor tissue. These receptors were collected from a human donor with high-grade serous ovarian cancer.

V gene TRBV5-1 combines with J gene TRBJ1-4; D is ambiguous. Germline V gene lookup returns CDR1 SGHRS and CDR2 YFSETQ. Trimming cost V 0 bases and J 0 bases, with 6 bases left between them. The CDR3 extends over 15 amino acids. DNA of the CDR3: TGCGCCAGCAGCTTGGGCAGTGCAACTAATGAAAAACTGTTTTTT. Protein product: CASSLGSATNEKLFF.

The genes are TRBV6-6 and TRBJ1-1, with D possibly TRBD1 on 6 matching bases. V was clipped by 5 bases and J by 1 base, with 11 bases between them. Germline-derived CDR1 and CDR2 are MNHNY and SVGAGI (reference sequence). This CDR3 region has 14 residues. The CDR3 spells CASSKSDRNTEAFF. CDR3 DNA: TGTGCCAGCAGTAAATCGGACAGGAACACTGAAGCTTTCTTT.

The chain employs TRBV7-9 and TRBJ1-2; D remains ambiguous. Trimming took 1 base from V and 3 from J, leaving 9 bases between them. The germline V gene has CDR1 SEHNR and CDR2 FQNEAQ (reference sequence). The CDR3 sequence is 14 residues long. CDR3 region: CASSLVGSDYGYTF. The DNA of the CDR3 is TGTGCCAGCAGCTTAGTGGGTAGTGACTATGGCTACACCTTC.

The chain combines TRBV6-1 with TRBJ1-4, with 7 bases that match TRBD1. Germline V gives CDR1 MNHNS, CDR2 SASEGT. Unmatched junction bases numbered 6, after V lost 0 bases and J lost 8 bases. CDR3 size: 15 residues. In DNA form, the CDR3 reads TGTGCCAGCAGTGAAGCGGCGACAGGGTGGGAAAAACTGTTTTTT. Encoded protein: CASSEAATGWEKLFF.

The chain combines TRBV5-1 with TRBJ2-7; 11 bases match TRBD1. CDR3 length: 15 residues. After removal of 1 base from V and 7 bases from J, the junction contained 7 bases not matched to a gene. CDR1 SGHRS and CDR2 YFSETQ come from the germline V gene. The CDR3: CASSLSGQGAREQYF. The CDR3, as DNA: TGCGCCAGCAGCTTGAGCGGACAGGGGGCAAGAGAGCAGTACTTC. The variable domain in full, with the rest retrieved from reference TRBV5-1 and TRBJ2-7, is KAGVTQTPRYLIKTRGQQVTLSCSPISGHRSVSWYQQTPGQGLQFLFEYFSETQRNKGNFPGRFSGRQFSNSRSEMNVSTLELGDSALYLCASSLSGQGAREQYFGPGTRLTVT.

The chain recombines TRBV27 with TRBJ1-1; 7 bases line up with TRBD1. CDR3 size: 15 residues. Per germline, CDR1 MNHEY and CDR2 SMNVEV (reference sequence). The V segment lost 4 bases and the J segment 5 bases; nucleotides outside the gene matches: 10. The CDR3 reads CASSSRGLSGTEAFF. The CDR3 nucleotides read TGTGCCAGCAGTTCTAGGGGGCTCTCGGGGACTGAAGCTTTCTTT.

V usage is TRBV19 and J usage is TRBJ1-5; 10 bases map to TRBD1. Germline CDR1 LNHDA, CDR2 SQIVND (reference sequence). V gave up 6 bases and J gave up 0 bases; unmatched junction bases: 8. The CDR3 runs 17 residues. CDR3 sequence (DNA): TGTGCCAGTAGCGGACAGGGGGTTACATATAGCAATCAGCCCCAGCATTTT. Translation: CASSGQGVTYSNQPQHF.

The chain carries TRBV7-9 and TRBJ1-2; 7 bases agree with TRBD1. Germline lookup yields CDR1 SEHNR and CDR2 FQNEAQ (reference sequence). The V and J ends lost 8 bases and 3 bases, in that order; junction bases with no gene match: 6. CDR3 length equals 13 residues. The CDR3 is CASWAGGDYGYTF. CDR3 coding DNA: TGTGCCAGCTGGGCAGGGGGGGACTATGGCTACACCTTC.

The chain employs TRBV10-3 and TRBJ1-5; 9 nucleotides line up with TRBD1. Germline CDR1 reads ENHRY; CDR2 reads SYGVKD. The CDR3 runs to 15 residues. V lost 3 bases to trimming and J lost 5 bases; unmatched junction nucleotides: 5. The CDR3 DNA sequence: TGTGCCATCAGTGACTCGGACAGGGGATATCAGCCCCAGCATTTT. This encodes CAISDSDRGYQPQHF.

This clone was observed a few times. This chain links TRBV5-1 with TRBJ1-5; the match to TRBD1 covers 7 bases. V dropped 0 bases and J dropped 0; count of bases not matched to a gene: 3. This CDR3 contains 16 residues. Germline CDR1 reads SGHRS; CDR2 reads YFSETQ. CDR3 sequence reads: CASSLGDSNSNQPQHF. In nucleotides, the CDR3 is TGCGCCAGCAGCTTGGGGGACAGCAATAGCAATCAGCCCCAGCATTTT.

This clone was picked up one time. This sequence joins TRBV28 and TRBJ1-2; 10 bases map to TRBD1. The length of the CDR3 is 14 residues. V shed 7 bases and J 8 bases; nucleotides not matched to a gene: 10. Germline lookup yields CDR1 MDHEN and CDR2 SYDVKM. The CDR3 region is CASTLGDRGRGYTF. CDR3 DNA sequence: TGTGCCAGCACCCTCGGGGACAGGGGTCGGGGCTACACCTTC.

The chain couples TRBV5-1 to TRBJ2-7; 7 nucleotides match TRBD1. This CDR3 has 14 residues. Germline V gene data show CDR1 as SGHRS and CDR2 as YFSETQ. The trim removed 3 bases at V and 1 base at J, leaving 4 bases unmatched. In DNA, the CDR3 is TGCGCCAGCAGCTCGCCACAGGGGTCCTACGAGCAGTACGTC. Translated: CASSSPQGSYEQYV.

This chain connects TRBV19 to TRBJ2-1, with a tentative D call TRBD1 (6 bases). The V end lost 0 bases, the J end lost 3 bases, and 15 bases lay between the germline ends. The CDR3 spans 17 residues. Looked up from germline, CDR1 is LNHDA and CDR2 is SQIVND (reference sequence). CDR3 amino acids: CASSIEFRGGRYNEQFF. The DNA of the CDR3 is TGTGCCAGTAGTATAGAGTTCAGGGGCGGACGCTACAATGAGCAGTTCTTC. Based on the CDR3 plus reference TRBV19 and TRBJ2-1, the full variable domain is DGGITQSPKYLFRKEGQNVTLSCEQNLNHDAMYWYRQDPGQGLRLIYYSQIVNDFQKGDIAEGYSVSREKKESFPLTVTSAQKNPTAFYLCASSIEFRGGRYNEQFFGPGTRLTVL.

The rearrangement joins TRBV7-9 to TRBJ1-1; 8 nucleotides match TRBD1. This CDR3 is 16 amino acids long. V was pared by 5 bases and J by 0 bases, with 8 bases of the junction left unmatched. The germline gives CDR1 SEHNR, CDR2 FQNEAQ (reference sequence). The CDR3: CASSPRTGTMNTEAFF. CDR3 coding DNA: TGTGCCAGCAGCCCACGGACAGGGACAATGAACACTGAAGCTTTCTTT.

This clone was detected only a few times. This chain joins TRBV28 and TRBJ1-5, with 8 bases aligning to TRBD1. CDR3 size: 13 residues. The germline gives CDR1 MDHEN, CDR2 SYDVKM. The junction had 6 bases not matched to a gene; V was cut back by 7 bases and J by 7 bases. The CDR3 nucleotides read TGTGCCAGCAACGACAGGGGATCCCAGCCCCAGCATTTT. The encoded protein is CASNDRGSQPQHF. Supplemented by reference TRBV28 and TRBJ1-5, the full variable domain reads DVKVTQSSRYLVKRTGEKVFLECVQDMDHENMFWYRQDPGLGLRLIYFSYDVKMKEKGDIPEGYSVSREKKERFSLILESASTNQTSMYLCASNDRGSQPQHFGDGTRLSIL.

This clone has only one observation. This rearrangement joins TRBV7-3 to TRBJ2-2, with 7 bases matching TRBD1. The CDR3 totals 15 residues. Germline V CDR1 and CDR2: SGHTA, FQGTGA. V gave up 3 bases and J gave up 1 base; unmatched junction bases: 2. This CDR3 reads CASSFRTGNTGELFF. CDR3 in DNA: TGTGCCAGCAGCTTCCGGACAGGGAACACCGGGGAGCTGTTTTTT.

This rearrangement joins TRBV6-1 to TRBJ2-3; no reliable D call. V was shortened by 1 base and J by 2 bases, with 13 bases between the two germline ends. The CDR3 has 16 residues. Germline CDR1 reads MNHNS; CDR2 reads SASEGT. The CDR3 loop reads CASSEEGLMVTDTQYF. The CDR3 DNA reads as TGTGCCAGCAGTGAAGAAGGGTTGATGGTCACAGATACGCAGTATTTT.

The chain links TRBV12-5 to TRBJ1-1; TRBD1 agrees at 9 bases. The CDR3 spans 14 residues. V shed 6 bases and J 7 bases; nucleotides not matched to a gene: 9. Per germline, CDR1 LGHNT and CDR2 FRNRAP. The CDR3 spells CASGLGQGQSEAFF. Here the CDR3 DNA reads TGTGCTAGTGGCCTCGGACAGGGGCAGAGTGAAGCTTTCTTT.

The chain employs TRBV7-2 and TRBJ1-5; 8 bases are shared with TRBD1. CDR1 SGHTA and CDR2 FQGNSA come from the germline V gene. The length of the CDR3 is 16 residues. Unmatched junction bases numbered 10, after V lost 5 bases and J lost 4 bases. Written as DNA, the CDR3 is TGTGCCAGCAGCAGGACAGGGCGCTTTCGGAATCAGCCCCAGCATTTT. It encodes CASSRTGRFRNQPQHF. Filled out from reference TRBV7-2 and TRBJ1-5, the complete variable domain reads GAGVSQSPSNKVTEKGKDVELRCDPISGHTALYWYRQSLGQGLEFLIYFQGNSAPDKSGLPSDRFSAERTGGSVSTLTIQRTQQEDSAVYLCASSRTGRFRNQPQHFGDGTRLSIL.

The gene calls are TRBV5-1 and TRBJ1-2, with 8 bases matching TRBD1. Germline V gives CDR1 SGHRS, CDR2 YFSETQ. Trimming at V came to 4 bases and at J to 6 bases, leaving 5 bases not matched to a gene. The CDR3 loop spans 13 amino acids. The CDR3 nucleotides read TGCGCCAGCAGCGGCCAGGGGGCAGATGGCTACACCTTC. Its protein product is CASSGQGADGYTF. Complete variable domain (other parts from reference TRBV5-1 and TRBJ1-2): KAGVTQTPRYLIKTRGQQVTLSCSPISGHRSVSWYQQTPGQGLQFLFEYFSETQRNKGNFPGRFSGRQFSNSRSEMNVSTLELGDSALYLCASSGQGADGYTFGSGTRLTVV.

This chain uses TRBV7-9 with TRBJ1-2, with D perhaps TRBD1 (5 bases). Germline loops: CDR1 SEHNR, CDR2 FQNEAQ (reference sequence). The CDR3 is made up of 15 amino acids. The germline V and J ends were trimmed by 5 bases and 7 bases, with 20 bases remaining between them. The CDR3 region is CASSPIGGGLSGYTF. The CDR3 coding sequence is TGTGCCAGCAGCCCGATTGGGGGGGGACTAAGTGGCTACACCTTC.

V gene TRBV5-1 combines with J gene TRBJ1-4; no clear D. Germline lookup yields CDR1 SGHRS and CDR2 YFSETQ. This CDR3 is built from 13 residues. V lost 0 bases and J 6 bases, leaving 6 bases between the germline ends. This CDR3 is CASSLEPDEKLFF. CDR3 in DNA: TGCGCCAGCAGCTTGGAACCTGATGAAAAACTGTTTTTT.

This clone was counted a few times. CDR3 sequence (DNA): TGTGCCAGCCCGGATCCGGCAGTGGGGACAGCTTTCTTT. It translates to CASPDPAVGTAFF. The V and J genes are TRBV28 and TRBJ1-1; TRBD1 is a possible D gene (5 bases). The V end lost 8 bases, the J end lost 10 bases, and 20 bases lay between the germline ends. This CDR3 spans 13 amino acids. CDR1 MDHEN and CDR2 SYDVKM come from the germline V gene.

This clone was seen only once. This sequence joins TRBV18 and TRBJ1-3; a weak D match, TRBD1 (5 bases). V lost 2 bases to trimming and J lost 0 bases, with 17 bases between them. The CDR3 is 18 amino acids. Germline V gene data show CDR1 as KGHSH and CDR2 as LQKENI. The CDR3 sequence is CASSPNLNRKGSGNTIYF. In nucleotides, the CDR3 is TGTGCCAGCTCACCAAACCTAAACAGGAAAGGCTCTGGAAACACCATATATTTT.

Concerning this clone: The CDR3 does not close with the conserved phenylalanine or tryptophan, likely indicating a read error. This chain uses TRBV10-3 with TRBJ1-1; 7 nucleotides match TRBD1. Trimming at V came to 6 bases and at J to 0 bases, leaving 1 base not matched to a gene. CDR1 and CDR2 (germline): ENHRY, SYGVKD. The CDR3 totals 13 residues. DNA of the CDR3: TGTGCCATCAGAGACAGGGTGAACACTGAAGCTTTCCTT. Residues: CAIRDRVNTEAFL.

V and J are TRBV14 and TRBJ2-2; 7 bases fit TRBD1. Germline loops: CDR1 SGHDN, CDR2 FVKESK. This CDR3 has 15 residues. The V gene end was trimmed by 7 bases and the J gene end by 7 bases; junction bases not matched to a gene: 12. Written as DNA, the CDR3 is TGTGCCAGCACCCCAAGTGACAGGGATGTCGGGGAGCTGTTTTTT. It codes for CASTPSDRDVGELFF.

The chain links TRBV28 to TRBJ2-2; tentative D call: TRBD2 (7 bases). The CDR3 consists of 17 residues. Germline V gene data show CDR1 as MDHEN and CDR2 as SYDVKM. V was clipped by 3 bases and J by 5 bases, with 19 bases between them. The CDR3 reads CASSFLRGRGGTGELFF. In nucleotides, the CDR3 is TGTGCCAGCAGTTTCCTTCGGGGCAGGGGAGGGACCGGGGAGCTGTTTTTT.

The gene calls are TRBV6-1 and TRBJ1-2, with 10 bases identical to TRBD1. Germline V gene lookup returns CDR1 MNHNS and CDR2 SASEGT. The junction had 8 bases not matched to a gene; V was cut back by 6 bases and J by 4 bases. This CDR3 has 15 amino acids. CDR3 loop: CASSPGTGAFYGYTF. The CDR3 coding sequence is TGTGCCAGCAGCCCCGGGACAGGGGCCTTCTATGGCTACACCTTC.